The rows below give T cell receptor beta chains drawn from one sample of a study of cytomegalovirus exposure and HLA in healthy donors. Some clones are missing from TCRdb's copy, which holds only in-frame ones; the method was immunoSEQ multiplex PCR. This table has 100,000 or so clones, under 70% appearing once. The material sequenced was PBMCs. All receptors come from a man aged 45-60 years in good health and CMV-seronegative. Each CDR3 is given with its conserved first and last residue. Each record gives: CDR3 DNA, CDR3 protein, clone size, D gene, V gene, J gene. The D gene is left open where the match is weak. Some rows have no size entry. The others give once, few or many, or a class for an expanded clone.

TGTGCCAGCAGAGCAAATGAAAAACTGTTTTTT	CASRANEKLFF	once	-	TRBV6-5	TRBJ1-4
TGTGCCAGCAGCTCATCAGCCGGGACACCTCGTAACGAGCAGTACTTC	CASSSSAGTPRNEQYF	-	-	TRBV7-9	TRBJ2-7
TGTGCCAGCAGCCCGACAGGATCGAATCAGCCCCAGCATTTT	CASSPTGSNQPQHF	-	-	TRBV6-5	TRBJ1-5
TGTGCCAGCAGCGCCCGGGACAGGGGACAAGAGACCCAGTACTTC	CASSARDRGQETQYF	-	TRBD1	TRBV7-6	TRBJ2-5
TGTGCCAGCAGCCTGACTAGCGGGAGAGTCTATGAGCAGTTCTTC	CASSLTSGRVYEQFF	-	TRBD2	TRBV5-5	TRBJ2-1
TGTGCCAGCAGCTTAAGGGGGACAGCGACCTATGGCTACACCTTC	CASSLRGTATYGYTF	-	TRBD1	TRBV13	TRBJ1-2
TGTGCCAGCAGCTCCCGGGGGGCAAGTACCGGGGAGCTGTTTTTT	CASSSRGASTGELFF	once	-	TRBV7-3	TRBJ2-2
TGTGCCAGCAGTCCACCGTTCAGTTTTGGAGGTACGCAGTATTTT	CASSPPFSFGGTQYF	-	-	TRBV27	TRBJ2-3
TGTGCCAGCAGTTTATCTCGACAGGGCAGCACAGATACGCAGTATTTT	CASSLSRQGSTDTQYF	-	TRBD1	TRBV27	TRBJ2-3
TGTGCCAGCACTCAGACTAGTGAGGTCTCAGATACGCAGTATTTT	CASTQTSEVSDTQYF	-	-	TRBV19	TRBJ2-3
TGTGCCAGCAGCGACACCTACGAGCAGTACTTC	CASSDTYEQYF	-	-	TRBV28	TRBJ2-7
TGCAGCGTTCGGACAGGGATGCATGAGCAGTTCTTC	CSVRTGMHEQFF	-	TRBD1	TRBV29-1	TRBJ2-1
TGTGCTAGCAGCTCTTCGAACACCGGGGAGCTGTTTTTT	CASSSSNTGELFF	-	-	TRBV7-7	TRBJ2-2
TGTGCCAGTAGTAAACCAACCCTCGGGACAGGGGGCCAGAGCAATCAGCCCCAGCATTTT	CASSKPTLGTGGQSNQPQHF	few	TRBD1	TRBV19	TRBJ1-5
TGTGCCAGCAGTTCCGGGACAGGGAGTCCCTACGAGCAGTACTTC	CASSSGTGSPYEQYF	-	TRBD1	TRBV28	TRBJ2-7
TGTGCCATCATGACAGGGAACTATGGCTACACCTTC	CAIMTGNYGYTF	-	TRBD1	TRBV28	TRBJ1-2
TGTGCCAGCAGCTCGCGGACAGGGAAACCTGAAGCTTTCTTT	CASSSRTGKPEAFF	-	TRBD1	TRBV7-9	TRBJ1-1
TGTGCCAGTAGTATGTTTCAGGGGACGGGTTCACCCCTCCACTTT	CASSMFQGTGSPLHF	-	-	TRBV19	TRBJ1-6
TGTGCCAGCTCCAGCGGGAAGTTAGGAGATACGCAGTATTTT	CASSSGKLGDTQYF	-	TRBD2	TRBV18	TRBJ2-3
TGTGCCAGCTCACCCGGTTCGTATTATGGCTACACCTTC	CASSPGSYYGYTF	once	-	TRBV18	TRBJ1-2
TGTGCCAGCAGCCCGTGGACTAGCGGGGCCTCCTACGAGCAGTACTTC	CASSPWTSGASYEQYF	-	TRBD2	TRBV7-2	TRBJ2-7
TGTGCCAGTAGTATTAAGTCTAGCTGGCCCTACAATGAGCAGTTCTTC	CASSIKSSWPYNEQFF	-	-	TRBV19	TRBJ2-1
TGTGCCAGTTATTATCGGGGGGACGGCACAGATACGCAGTATTTT	CASYYRGDGTDTQYF	-	TRBD2	TRBV7-9	TRBJ2-3
TGTGCCAGCAGCTATCTAGCGGGGGGCACAGATACGCAGTATTTT	CASSYLAGGTDTQYF	-	TRBD2	TRBV7-6	TRBJ2-3
TGTGCCAGCAGCCAGCCGGACATAAACACCGGGGAGCTGTTTTTT	CASSQPDINTGELFF	-	-	TRBV5-5	TRBJ2-2
TGTGCCAGCAGCGTAGACCCAAAAAGGCGGCAGAGCTCCTACGAGCAGTACTTC	CASSVDPKRRQSSYEQYF	-	-	TRBV11-3	TRBJ2-7
TGTGCCAGCAGTTTAGGGGGGACGACGAACACTGAAGCTTTCTTT	CASSLGGTTNTEAFF	few	-	TRBV28	TRBJ1-1
TGTGCCAGCAGCCCCACAGGAACTGAAGCTTTCTTT	CASSPTGTEAFF	-	-	TRBV6-5	TRBJ1-1
TGTGCCAGCTCATCCCGGACAGGGAGAGCCACAGATACGCAGTATTTT	CASSSRTGRATDTQYF	-	TRBD1	TRBV18	TRBJ2-3
TGTGCCAGCAGTCCGTCATTAAGGGCGGGGGCATACAATGAGCAGTTCTTC	CASSPSLRAGAYNEQFF	-	-	TRBV28	TRBJ2-1
TGTGCCAGCAGGGACAGGGGGTCGAACGAGCAGTACTTC	CASRDRGSNEQYF	-	TRBD1	TRBV28	TRBJ2-7
TGCGCCAGCAGCTTGGCTGGTAGCGGGAGCTCCTACAATGAGCAGTTCTTC	CASSLAGSGSSYNEQFF	few	TRBD2	TRBV5-1	TRBJ2-1
TGTGCCAGCAGCAAAGGATCGGACAGGGGCATACCCCACCAGTTCTTC	CASSKGSDRGIPHQFF	few	-	TRBV21-1	TRBJ2-1
TGTGCCAGCAGCAACCTAGGGACAGAGCCCCAAGAGACCCAGTACTTC	CASSNLGTEPQETQYF	-	TRBD1	TRBV7-9	TRBJ2-5
TGTGCCACCAGCCGGACAGGGGGCTACGAGCAGTACTTC	CATSRTGGYEQYF	-	TRBD1	TRBV15	TRBJ2-7
TGCGCCAGCGGACGGGGGAATAGGGACACCGGGGAGCTGTTTTTT	CASGRGNRDTGELFF	-	-	TRBV5-1	TRBJ2-2
TGTGCCAGCTCACCACAGGGGATAACAGATACGCAGTATTTT	CASSPQGITDTQYF	-	-	TRBV18	TRBJ2-3
TGTGCCAGTAGTATAGATCTTGGGACAGGCTATGGCTACACCTTC	CASSIDLGTGYGYTF	few	TRBD1	TRBV19	TRBJ1-2
TGTGCCACCAGCAGCGGACTAGCGCCGGAGACCCAGTACTTC	CATSSGLAPETQYF	medium-sized	TRBD2	TRBV15	TRBJ2-5
TGTGCCAGCAGACGCAGCTCCGGGATCCGTGGCTACACCTTC	CASRRSSGIRGYTF	-	-	TRBV27	TRBJ1-2
TGTGCCAGCAGCTTAGATCTAGTAGGGGATGAGCAGTTCTTC	CASSLDLVGDEQFF	-	-	TRBV13	TRBJ2-1
TGTGCCAGCAGCGGGAGGCCAGCGGGAGTTCGGAACAATGAGCAGTTCTTC	CASSGRPAGVRNNEQFF	few	TRBD2	TRBV7-9	TRBJ2-1
TGCGCCAGCAGCCAAGCCAGGGAATCCTACGAGCAGTACTTC	CASSQARESYEQYF	few	-	TRBV4-3	TRBJ2-7
TGTGCCAGCAACGATGACAGCAGAGGGAACACTGAAGCTTTCTTT	CASNDDSRGNTEAFF	-	-	TRBV6-5	TRBJ1-1
TGTGCCAGTAGTATGGGACATTATGGCTACACCTTC	CASSMGHYGYTF	-	-	TRBV19	TRBJ1-2
TGTGCCAGCTCCTTGACCCATACAGGGGACGAGCAGTACTTC	CASSLTHTGDEQYF	-	TRBD1	TRBV28	TRBJ2-7
TGTGCCTGGAGGAGACAGGGGTCACACTATGGCTACACCTTC	CAWRRQGSHYGYTF	-	TRBD1	TRBV30	TRBJ1-2
TGTGCCAGCAGTGACGACAGGGTACGCCTCACAGATACGCAGTATTTT	CASSDDRVRLTDTQYF	-	TRBD1	TRBV6-1	TRBJ2-3
TGTGCCAGCAGCTTATTAGACAGGGGTGCGGACACTGAAGCTTTCTTT	CASSLLDRGADTEAFF	once	TRBD1	TRBV7-6	TRBJ1-1
TGCGCCAGCAGTGAGTTTATAGGCGGGGGGAGCACAGATACGCAGTATTTT	CASSEFIGGGSTDTQYF	-	TRBD2	TRBV10-2	TRBJ2-3
TGTGCCAGCACCCAACCCGCCGGGACTGGGGGAATTCAGTACTTC	CASTQPAGTGGIQYF	once	-	TRBV11-2	TRBJ2-4
TGCGCCAGCAGCAGCGGACGCCTGGGACTAGTCCAAGAGACCCAGTACTTC	CASSSGRLGLVQETQYF	-	TRBD2	TRBV5-1	TRBJ2-5
TGTGCCAGCAGCCGAGCACAGGGGGCGGATGGCTACACCTTC	CASSRAQGADGYTF	-	TRBD1	TRBV11-2	TRBJ1-2
TGTGCCAGCAGCTCCTCTCGGGGAAGCACAGATACGCAGTATTTT	CASSSSRGSTDTQYF	-	-	TRBV7-6	TRBJ2-3
TGTGCCAGCAGCCCAGCGGGGATGAGCGGTCAGCCCCAGCATTTT	CASSPAGMSGQPQHF	once	-	TRBV6-6	TRBJ1-5
TGTGCCAGCAGCTCTCACGTGGGGGGCTCTGGAAACACCATATATTTT	CASSSHVGGSGNTIYF	-	-	TRBV5-4	TRBJ1-3
TGTGCCACCAGCTCCCGTCAAGGGGCGAACGAGCAGTACTTC	CATSSRQGANEQYF	-	-	TRBV15	TRBJ2-7
TGTGCCAGCAGTTACTCGGATGCGGGCAATCAGCCCCAGCATTTT	CASSYSDAGNQPQHF	-	-	TRBV6-5	TRBJ1-5